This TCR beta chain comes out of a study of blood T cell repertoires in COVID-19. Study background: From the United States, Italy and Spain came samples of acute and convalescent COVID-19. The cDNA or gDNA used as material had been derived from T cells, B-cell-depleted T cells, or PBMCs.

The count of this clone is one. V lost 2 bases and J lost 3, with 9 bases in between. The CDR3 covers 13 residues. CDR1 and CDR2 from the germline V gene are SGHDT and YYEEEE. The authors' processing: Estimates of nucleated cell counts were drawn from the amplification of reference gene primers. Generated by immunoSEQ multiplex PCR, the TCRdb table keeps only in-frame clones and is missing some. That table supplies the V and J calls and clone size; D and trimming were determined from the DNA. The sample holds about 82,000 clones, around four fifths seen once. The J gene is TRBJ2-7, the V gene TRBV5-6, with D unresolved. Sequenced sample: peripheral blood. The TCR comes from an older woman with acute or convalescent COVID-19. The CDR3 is CASSFGRIYEQYF. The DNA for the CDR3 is TGTGCCAGCAGCTTCGGCAGGATCTACGAGCAGTACTTC.